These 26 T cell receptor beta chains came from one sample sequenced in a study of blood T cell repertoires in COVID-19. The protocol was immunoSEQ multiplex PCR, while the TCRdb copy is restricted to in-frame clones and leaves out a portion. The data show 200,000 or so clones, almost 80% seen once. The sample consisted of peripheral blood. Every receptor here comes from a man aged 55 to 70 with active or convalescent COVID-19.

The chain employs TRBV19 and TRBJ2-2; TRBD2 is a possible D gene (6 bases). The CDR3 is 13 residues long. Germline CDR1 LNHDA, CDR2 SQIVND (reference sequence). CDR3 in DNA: TGTGCATCCGCGGGGCCGGGCACCGGGGAGCTGTTTTTT. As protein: CASAGPGTGELFF.

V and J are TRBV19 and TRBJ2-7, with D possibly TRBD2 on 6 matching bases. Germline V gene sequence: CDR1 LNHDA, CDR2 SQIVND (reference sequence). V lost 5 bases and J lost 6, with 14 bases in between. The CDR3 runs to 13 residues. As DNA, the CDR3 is TGTGCCAGTAGTTATGGGGAGGCGGGCGAGCAGTACTTC. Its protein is CASSYGEAGEQYF.

This chain's CDR3 is CASSPPWTSGSHEQYF. The CDR3 DNA reads as TGTGCCAGTAGTCCCCCCTGGACTAGCGGGAGTCACGAGCAGTACTTC. V usage is TRBV19 and J usage is TRBJ2-7; the match to TRBD2 covers 13 bases. The V gene end was trimmed by 5 bases and the J gene end by 5 bases; junction bases not matched to a gene: 9. From germline, CDR1 is LNHDA and CDR2 SQIVND (reference sequence). The CDR3 runs to 16 residues.

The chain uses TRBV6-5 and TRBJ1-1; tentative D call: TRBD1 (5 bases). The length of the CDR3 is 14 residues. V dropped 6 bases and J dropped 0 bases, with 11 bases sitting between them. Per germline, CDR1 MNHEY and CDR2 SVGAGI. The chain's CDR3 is CASRAQGLNTEAFF. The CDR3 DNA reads TGTGCCAGCAGGGCTCAGGGATTGAACACTGAAGCTTTCTTT.

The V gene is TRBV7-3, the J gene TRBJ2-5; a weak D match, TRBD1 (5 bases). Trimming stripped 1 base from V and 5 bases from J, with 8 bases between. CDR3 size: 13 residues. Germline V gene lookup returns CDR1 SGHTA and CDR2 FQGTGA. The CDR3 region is CASSLIRDETQYF. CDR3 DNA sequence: TGTGCCAGCAGCTTAATCAGGGATGAGACCCAGTACTTC.

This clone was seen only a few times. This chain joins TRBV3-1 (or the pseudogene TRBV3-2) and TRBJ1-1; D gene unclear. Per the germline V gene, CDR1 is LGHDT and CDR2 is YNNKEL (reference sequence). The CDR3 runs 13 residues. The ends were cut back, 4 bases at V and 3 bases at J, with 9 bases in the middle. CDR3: CASSLSQDTEAFF. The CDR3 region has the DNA TGTGCCAGCAGCCTGAGTCAGGACACTGAAGCTTTCTTT.

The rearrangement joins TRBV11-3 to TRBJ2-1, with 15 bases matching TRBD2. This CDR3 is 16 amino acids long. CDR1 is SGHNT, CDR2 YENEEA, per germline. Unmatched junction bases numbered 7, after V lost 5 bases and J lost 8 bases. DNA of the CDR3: TGTGCCAGCAGCCCAGGACTAGCGGGAGGGTGGGATGAGCAGTTCTTC. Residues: CASSPGLAGGWDEQFF.

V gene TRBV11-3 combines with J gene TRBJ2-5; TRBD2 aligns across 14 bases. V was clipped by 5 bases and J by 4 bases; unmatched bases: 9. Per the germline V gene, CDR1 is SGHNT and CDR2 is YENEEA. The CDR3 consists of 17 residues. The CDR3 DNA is TGTGCCAGCAGCAAGACTAGCGGGAGGGCTCGAGGAGAGACCCAGTACTTC. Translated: CASSKTSGRARGETQYF.

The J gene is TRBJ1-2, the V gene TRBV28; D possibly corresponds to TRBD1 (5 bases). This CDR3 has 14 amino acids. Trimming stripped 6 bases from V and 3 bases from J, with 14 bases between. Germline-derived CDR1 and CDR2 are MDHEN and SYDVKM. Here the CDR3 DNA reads TGTGCCAGCAGCAAGACAGACGGCGACTATGGCTACACCTTC. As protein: CASSKTDGDYGYTF.

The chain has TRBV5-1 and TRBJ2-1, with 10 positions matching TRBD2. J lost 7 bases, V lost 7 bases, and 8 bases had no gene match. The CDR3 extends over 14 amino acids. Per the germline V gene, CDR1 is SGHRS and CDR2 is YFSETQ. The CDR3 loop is CASQGTSVRNEQFF. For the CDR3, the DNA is TGCGCCAGCCAAGGGACTAGCGTACGGAATGAGCAGTTCTTC.

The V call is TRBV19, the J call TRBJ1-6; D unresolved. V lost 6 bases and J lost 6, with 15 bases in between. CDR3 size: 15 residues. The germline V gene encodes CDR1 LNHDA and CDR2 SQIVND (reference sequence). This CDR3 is CASSSRNSLNSPLHF. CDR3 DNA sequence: TGTGCCAGTAGCTCGAGGAATTCCCTTAATTCACCCCTCCACTTT.

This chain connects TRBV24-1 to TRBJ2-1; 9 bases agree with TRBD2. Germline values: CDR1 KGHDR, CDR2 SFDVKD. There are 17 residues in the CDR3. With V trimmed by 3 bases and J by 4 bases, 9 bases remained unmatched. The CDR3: CATSDRVAGAIYNEQFF. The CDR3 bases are TGTGCCACCAGTGATCGGGTAGCGGGAGCCATTTACAATGAGCAGTTCTTC.

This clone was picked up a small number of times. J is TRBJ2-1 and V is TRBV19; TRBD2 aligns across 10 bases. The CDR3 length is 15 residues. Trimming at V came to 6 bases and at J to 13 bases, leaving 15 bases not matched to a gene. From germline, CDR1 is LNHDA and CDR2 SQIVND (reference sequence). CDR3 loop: CASRPTSGEFGVQFF. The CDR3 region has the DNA TGTGCCAGTAGGCCTACTAGCGGGGAGTTTGGTGTTCAGTTCTTC. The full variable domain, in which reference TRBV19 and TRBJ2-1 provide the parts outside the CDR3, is DGGITQSPKYLFRKEGQNVTLSCEQNLNHDAMYWYRQDPGQGLRLIYYSQIVNDFQKGDIAEGYSVSREKKESFPLTVTSAQKNPTAFYLCASRPTSGEFGVQFFGPGTRLTVL.

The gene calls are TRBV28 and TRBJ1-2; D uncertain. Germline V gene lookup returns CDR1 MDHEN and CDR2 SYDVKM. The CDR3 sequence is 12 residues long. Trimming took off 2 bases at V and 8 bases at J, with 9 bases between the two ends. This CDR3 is CASSLGQKGYTF. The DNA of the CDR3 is TGTGCCAGCAGTTTAGGCCAGAAAGGCTACACCTTC.

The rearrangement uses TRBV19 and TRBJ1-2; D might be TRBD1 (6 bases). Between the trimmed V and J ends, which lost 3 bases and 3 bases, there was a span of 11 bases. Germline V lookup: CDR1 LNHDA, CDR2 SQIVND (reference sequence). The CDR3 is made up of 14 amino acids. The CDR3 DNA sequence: TGTGCCAGTAGTATGAACAGGGCGGACTATGGCTACACCTTC. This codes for CASSMNRADYGYTF.

The CDR3 coding sequence is TGTGCCAGCAGCTTGGAGGGGGGGACCACAGATACGCAGTATTTT. Protein product: CASSLEGGTTDTQYF. The chain couples TRBV5-8 to TRBJ2-3; possible D gene TRBD2, 7 bases. V lost 0 bases and J 2 bases, leaving 10 bases between the germline ends. This CDR3 is 15 amino acids long. In germline, CDR1 is SGHTS, CDR2 YDEGEE.

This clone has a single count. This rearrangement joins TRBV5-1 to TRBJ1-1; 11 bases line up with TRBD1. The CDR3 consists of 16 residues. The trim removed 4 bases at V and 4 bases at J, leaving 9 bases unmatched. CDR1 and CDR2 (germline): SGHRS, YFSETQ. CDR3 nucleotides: TGCGCCAGCAGCACGGACAGGGGGCGCCTCTTCACTGAAGCTTTCTTT. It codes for CASSTDRGRLFTEAFF.

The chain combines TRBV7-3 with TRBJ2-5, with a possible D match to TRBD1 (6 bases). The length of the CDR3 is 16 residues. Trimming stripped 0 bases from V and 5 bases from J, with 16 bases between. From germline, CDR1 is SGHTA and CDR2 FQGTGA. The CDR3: CASSLTGAGPGETQYF. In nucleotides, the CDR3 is TGTGCCAGCAGCTTAACGGGGGCAGGGCCCGGTGAGACCCAGTACTTC.

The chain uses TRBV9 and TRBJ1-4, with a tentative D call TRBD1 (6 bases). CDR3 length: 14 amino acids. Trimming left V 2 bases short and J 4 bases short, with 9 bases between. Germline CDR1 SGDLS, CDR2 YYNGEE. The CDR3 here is CASSVGTNNEKLFF. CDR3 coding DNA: TGTGCCAGCAGCGTGGGGACAAATAATGAAAAACTGTTTTTT.

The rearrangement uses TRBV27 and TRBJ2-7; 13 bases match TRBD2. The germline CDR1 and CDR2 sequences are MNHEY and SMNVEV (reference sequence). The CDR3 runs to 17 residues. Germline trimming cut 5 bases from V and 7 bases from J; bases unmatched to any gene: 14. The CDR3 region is CASSITGTSGNLREQYF. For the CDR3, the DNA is TGTGCCAGCAGTATAACCGGGACTAGCGGGAACCTGAGGGAGCAGTACTTC.

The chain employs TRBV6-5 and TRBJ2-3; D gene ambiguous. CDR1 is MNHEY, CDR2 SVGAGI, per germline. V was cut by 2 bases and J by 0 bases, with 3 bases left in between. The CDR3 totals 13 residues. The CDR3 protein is CASSYQSTDTQYF. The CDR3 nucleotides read TGTGCCAGCAGTTACCAGAGCACAGATACGCAGTATTTT.

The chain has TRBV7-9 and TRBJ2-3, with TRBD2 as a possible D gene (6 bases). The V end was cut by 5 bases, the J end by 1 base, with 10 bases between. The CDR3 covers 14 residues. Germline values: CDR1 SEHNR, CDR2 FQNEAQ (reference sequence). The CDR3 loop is CASSLSGRTDTQYF. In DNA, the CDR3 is TGTGCCAGCAGCCTTAGCGGACGCACAGATACGCAGTATTTT. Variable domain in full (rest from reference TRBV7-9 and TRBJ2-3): DTGVSQNPRHKITKRGQNVTFRCDPISEHNRLYWYRQTLGQGPEFLTYFQNEAQLEKSRLLSDRFSAERPKGSFSTLEIQRTEQGDSAMYLCASSLSGRTDTQYFGPGTRLTVL.

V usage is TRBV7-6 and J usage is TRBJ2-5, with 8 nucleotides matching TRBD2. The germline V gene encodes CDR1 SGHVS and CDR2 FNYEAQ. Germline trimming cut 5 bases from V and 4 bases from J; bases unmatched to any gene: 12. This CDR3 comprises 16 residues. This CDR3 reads CASSPAPAGGGETQYF. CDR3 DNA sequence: TGTGCCAGCAGCCCGGCTCCTGCGGGAGGAGGAGAGACCCAGTACTTC.

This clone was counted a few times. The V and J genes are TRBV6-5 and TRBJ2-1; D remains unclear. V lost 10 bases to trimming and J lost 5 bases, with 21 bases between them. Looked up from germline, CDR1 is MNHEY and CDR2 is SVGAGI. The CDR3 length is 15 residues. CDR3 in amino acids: CANRQDCRLNNEQFF. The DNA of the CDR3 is TGTGCCAACAGACAAGACTGTCGGCTAAACAATGAGCAGTTCTTC.

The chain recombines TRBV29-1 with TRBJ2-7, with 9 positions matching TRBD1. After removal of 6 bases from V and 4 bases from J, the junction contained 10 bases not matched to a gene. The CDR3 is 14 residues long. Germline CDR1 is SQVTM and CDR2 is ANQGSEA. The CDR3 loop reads CSVKGIGQGYEQYF. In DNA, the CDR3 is TGCAGCGTGAAGGGCATAGGACAGGGGTACGAGCAGTACTTC.

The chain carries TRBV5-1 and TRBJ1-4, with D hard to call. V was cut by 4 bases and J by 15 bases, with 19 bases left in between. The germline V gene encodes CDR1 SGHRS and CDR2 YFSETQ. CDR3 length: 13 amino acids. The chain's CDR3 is CASSPYGREGLFF. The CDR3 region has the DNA TGCGCCAGCAGCCCTTATGGTCGGGAAGGTTTGTTTTTT. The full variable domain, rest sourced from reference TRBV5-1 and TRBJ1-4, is KAGVTQTPRYLIKTRGQQVTLSCSPISGHRSVSWYQQTPGQGLQFLFEYFSETQRNKGNFPGRFSGRQFSNSRSEMNVSTLELGDSALYLCASSPYGREGLFFGSGTQLSVL.